This T cell receptor beta chain emerged from a study of blood T cell repertoires in COVID-19. Sequenced by immunoSEQ multiplex PCR; TCRdb stores in-frame clones only, minus some. The sample shows a few hundred thousand clones, 80% to 90% of them seen only once. CDR1 and CDR2 (germline): MGHRA, YSYEKL. There are 16 residues in the CDR3. With V trimmed by 6 bases and J by 6 bases, 10 bases remained unmatched. This sequence was found in a man aged 55 to 70 with acute or convalescent COVID-19. What was sequenced was peripheral blood. The chain uses TRBV4-1 and TRBJ2-2; 10 bases are a match to TRBD1. The CDR3 protein is CASSQPGQGSPGELFF. CDR3 sequence (DNA): TGCGCCAGCAGTCAGCCGGGACAGGGGAGCCCCGGGGAGCTGTTTTTT.